A selection of T cell receptor beta chains follows, all from one sample in a study of shared clonotypes between healthy human individuals. Repertoires were generated with immunoSEQ multiplex PCR, while TCRdb's copy carries only in-frame clones and drops some. The sample includes fewer than 200,000 clones, approximately 92% of them seen just once. The sequencing input was naive CD4+ T cells sorted from blood. These TCRs come from a woman aged 25 to 39 in good health. Both conserved end residues are part of each CDR3. Fields, in order: V gene, J gene, D gene, clone size, CDR3 DNA, CDR3 protein. The D gene is left open where the match is weak. Where a row states a size, it is once, few, many or the class of an expanded clone; other rows omit it.

V: TRBV7-2; J: TRBJ1-3; D: NA; size: NA; DNA: TGTGCCAGCAGCCCCCAGGGAGGCGCTGGAAACACCATATATTTT; CDR3: CASSPQGGAGNTIYF
V: TRBV27; J: TRBJ2-5; D: NA; size: NA; DNA: TGTGCCAGCAGTTTATCGTGGACTGAAGAGACCCAGTACTTC; CDR3: CASSLSWTEETQYF
V: TRBV5-1; J: TRBJ2-7; D: NA; size: NA; DNA: TGCGCCAGCAGCCAGGAGCGCTCCTCCTACGAGCAGTACTTC; CDR3: CASSQERSSYEQYF
V: TRBV10-2; J: TRBJ2-2; D: NA; size: NA; DNA: TGCGCCAGCAGTTCCCCCCCCGGGGAGCTGTTTTTT; CDR3: CASSSPPGELFF
V: TRBV18; J: TRBJ2-7; D: TRBD2; size: NA; DNA: TGTGCCAGCTCACCCCGGACTAGAGCCTACGAGCAGTACTTC; CDR3: CASSPRTRAYEQYF
V: TRBV19; J: TRBJ2-7; D: TRBD2; size: NA; DNA: TGTGCCAGTAGTACCCCTAGCGGGAGTCGGTACGAGCAGTACTTC; CDR3: CASSTPSGSRYEQYF
V: TRBV7-9; J: TRBJ2-7; D: TRBD2; size: NA; DNA: TGTGCCAGCAGCTTATCTATGTCTAGCGGACAAGACGAGCAGTACTTC; CDR3: CASSLSMSSGQDEQYF
V: TRBV7-9; J: TRBJ1-1; D: NA; size: NA; DNA: TGTGCCAGCAGCTTAGTGATCGTCGGTGAAGCTTTCTTT; CDR3: CASSLVIVGEAFF
V: TRBV6-1; J: TRBJ2-7; D: NA; size: NA; DNA: TGTGCCAGCACCAAAGGACTCAGCTCCTACGAGCAGTACTTC; CDR3: CASTKGLSSYEQYF
V: TRBV28; J: TRBJ2-7; D: NA; size: NA; DNA: TGTGCCAGCAGTTTACAGGGAGGCGAGCAGTACTTC; CDR3: CASSLQGGEQYF
V: TRBV28; J: TRBJ2-7; D: TRBD1; size: NA; DNA: TGTGCCAGCTTCCCCCCCGGACAGGCCTTACGACAGGCTACCTACGAGCAGTACTTC; CDR3: CASFPPGQALRQATYEQYF
V: TRBV5-1; J: TRBJ2-7; D: TRBD1; size: NA; DNA: TGCGCCAGCAGCGGGACAGGGATCCCTTACGAGCAGTACTTC; CDR3: CASSGTGIPYEQYF
V: TRBV27; J: TRBJ2-3; D: TRBD2; size: NA; DNA: TGTGCCAGCAGTTCCCTCGATGCGGGCGGGAGGGACACAGATACGCAGTATTTT; CDR3: CASSSLDAGGRDTDTQYF
V: TRBV6-5; J: TRBJ2-7; D: NA; size: NA; DNA: TGTGCCAGCAGGGACCGGTCGGTAAACTCCTACGAGCAGTACTTC; CDR3: CASRDRSVNSYEQYF
V: TRBV18; J: TRBJ2-5; D: NA; size: NA; DNA: TGTGCCAGCTCACCAGGGAACCCCCAAGAGACCCAGTACTTC; CDR3: CASSPGNPQETQYF
V: TRBV5-1; J: TRBJ2-7; D: TRBD2; size: NA; DNA: TGCGCCAGCAGCAAATACAGTAGCGGGAGTCTATACGAGCAGTACTTC; CDR3: CASSKYSSGSLYEQYF
V: TRBV5-1; J: TRBJ2-7; D: NA; size: NA; DNA: TGCGCCAGCAACCCCATTCAGGGATCCGGCGAGCAGTACTTC; CDR3: CASNPIQGSGEQYF
V: TRBV4-1; J: TRBJ2-1; D: TRBD2; size: NA; DNA: TGCGCCAGCAGCGCAGTCCGCGAAGCGGGAGAATGGGGTAATGAGCAGTTCTTC; CDR3: CASSAVREAGEWGNEQFF
V: TRBV28; J: TRBJ2-1; D: NA; size: NA; DNA: TGTGCCAGCACGGGGACCGTAGTTCATGGTGAGCAGTTCTTC; CDR3: CASTGTVVHGEQFF
V: TRBV11-2; J: TRBJ2-3; D: TRBD2; size: NA; DNA: TGTGCCAGCAGCTTAGAGGGGACTAGCATAGATACGCAGTATTTT; CDR3: CASSLEGTSIDTQYF
V: TRBV28; J: TRBJ1-1; D: TRBD1; size: NA; DNA: TGTGCCAGCAGATTATACCCCCCCCGACAGGGGAGCACTGAAGCTTTCTTT; CDR3: CASRLYPPRQGSTEAFF
V: TRBV11-3; J: TRBJ2-2; D: TRBD1; size: NA; DNA: TGTGCCAGCAGCTCTGACAGGGGTACCGGGGAGCTGTTTTTT; CDR3: CASSSDRGTGELFF
V: TRBV6-5; J: TRBJ1-5; D: NA; size: once; DNA: TGTGCCAGCAGTTACAGGGGGTTGGGGCCCCAGCATTTT; CDR3: CASSYRGLGPQHF
V: TRBV6-1; J: TRBJ2-1; D: TRBD2; size: NA; DNA: TGTGCCAACCTTCTAGCGGGCGTGGGTGGTGAGCAGTTCTTC; CDR3: CANLLAGVGGEQFF
V: TRBV27; J: TRBJ2-7; D: NA; size: NA; DNA: TGTGCCAGCAGTACGAAACCGGGCTACGAGCAGTACTTC; CDR3: CASSTKPGYEQYF
V: TRBV27; J: TRBJ1-2; D: NA; size: NA; DNA: TGTGCCACCCGAGGGCAATTGAACCCTAACTATGGCTACACCTTC; CDR3: CATRGQLNPNYGYTF
V: TRBV28; J: TRBJ2-5; D: NA; size: NA; DNA: TGTGCCAGCACCACCGGGGGAGTCACGGGAGAGACCCAGTACTTC; CDR3: CASTTGGVTGETQYF
V: TRBV28; J: TRBJ1-1; D: NA; size: NA; DNA: TGTGCCAGCAGTTCCCTGGACCGGATTATCACTGAAGCTTTCTTT; CDR3: CASSSLDRIITEAFF
V: TRBV4-1; J: TRBJ1-1; D: NA; size: NA; DNA: TGCGCCAGCAGCCAAGAGATAGGGTTGAACACTGAAGCTTTCTTT; CDR3: CASSQEIGLNTEAFF
V: TRBV29-1; J: TRBJ2-7; D: TRBD1; size: once; DNA: TGCAGCGTTGCGGGGACAGGGGGCTTCTACGAGCAGTACTTC; CDR3: CSVAGTGGFYEQYF
V: TRBV6-5; J: TRBJ2-5; D: NA; size: NA; DNA: TGTGCCAGCATGAAGCAGACAGTACGAGGGACCCAGTACTTC; CDR3: CASMKQTVRGTQYF
V: TRBV5-1; J: TRBJ2-7; D: TRBD2; size: NA; DNA: TGCGCCAGCAGCCAACCTAGCGGGAGTTTTTACTACGAGCAGTACTTC; CDR3: CASSQPSGSFYYEQYF
V: TRBV5-4; J: TRBJ1-1; D: NA; size: NA; DNA: TGTGCCAGCAGCGTGGACGGAACGTTCATGAACACTGAAGCTTTCTTT; CDR3: CASSVDGTFMNTEAFF
V: TRBV2; J: TRBJ1-2; D: NA; size: NA; DNA: TGTGCCAGCAGTTACCGGACAGATCAAGGCTACACCTTC; CDR3: CASSYRTDQGYTF
V: TRBV30; J: TRBJ1-1; D: NA; size: NA; DNA: TGTGCCTGGAGTGTAATAAGGGGGGAGGGTGAAGCTTTCTTT; CDR3: CAWSVIRGEGEAFF
V: TRBV18; J: TRBJ1-6; D: NA; size: NA; DNA: TGTGCCAGCTCACCACCCGGGCAGAAGAATTCACCCCTCCACTTT; CDR3: CASSPPGQKNSPLHF
V: TRBV14; J: TRBJ2-7; D: NA; size: once; DNA: TGTGCCAGCAGCCGCTTTACAGTGCTCGGGACCTACGAGCAGTACTTC; CDR3: CASSRFTVLGTYEQYF
V: TRBV2; J: TRBJ1-1; D: NA; size: NA; DNA: TGTGCCAGCAGGCAGGTGGCGGGATTTACTGAAGCTTTCTTT; CDR3: CASRQVAGFTEAFF
V: TRBV20-1; J: TRBJ2-5; D: NA; size: NA; DNA: TGCAGTGCTTACCAAGAGACCCAGTACTTC; CDR3: CSAYQETQYF
V: TRBV15; J: TRBJ1-4; D: NA; size: NA; DNA: TGTGCCACCAGCAGAGATGCGGGGCTGTCGGAAAAACTGTTTTTT; CDR3: CATSRDAGLSEKLFF
V: TRBV11-2; J: TRBJ2-7; D: NA; size: NA; DNA: TGTGCCAGCAGCTCCCGGTTTTCCTACGAGCAGTACTTC; CDR3: CASSSRFSYEQYF
V: TRBV5-1; J: TRBJ2-7; D: NA; size: NA; DNA: TGCGCCAGCAGCTTGACTAGGAAACCCTACGAGCAGTACTTC; CDR3: CASSLTRKPYEQYF
V: TRBV28; J: TRBJ2-7; D: NA; size: NA; DNA: TGTGCCAGCAGTTTAAAAGGCTACGAGCAGTACTTC; CDR3: CASSLKGYEQYF
V: TRBV9; J: TRBJ1-5; D: NA; size: few; DNA: TGTGCCAGCAGCGTAGGTAATCGGGGGTATCAGCCCCAGCATTTT; CDR3: CASSVGNRGYQPQHF
V: TRBV28; J: TRBJ2-4; D: NA; size: NA; DNA: TGTGCCAGCAGACCTACAGAGGAAAACATTCAGTACTTC; CDR3: CASRPTEENIQYF
V: TRBV5-1; J: TRBJ1-5; D: NA; size: NA; DNA: TGCGCCAGCAGCCCGACAGTCGATCAGCCCCAGCATTTT; CDR3: CASSPTVDQPQHF
V: TRBV28; J: TRBJ2-5; D: TRBD1; size: once; DNA: TGTGCCAGCAGTTCCCCGGGACAGGGTGGCCAAGAGACCCAGTACTTC; CDR3: CASSSPGQGGQETQYF
V: TRBV29-1; J: TRBJ1-5; D: TRBD1; size: NA; DNA: TGCAGCGTTGGGACAGGGAGTCAGCCCCAGCATTTT; CDR3: CSVGTGSQPQHF
V: TRBV10-3; J: TRBJ2-3; D: TRBD2; size: NA; DNA: TGTGCCATCAGTGATGGGCGGGAGCGGACAGATACGCAGTATTTT; CDR3: CAISDGRERTDTQYF